These 25 T cell receptor beta chains share one sample of origin, sequenced in a study of T cell responses to AZD1222 COVID-19 vaccine. Sequencing used immunoSEQ multiplex PCR; TCRdb keeps in-frame clones, though not all of them. The repertoire holds around 120,000 clones, with approximately 85% as singletons. Sample: peripheral blood, taken on day 0 of MenACWY control vaccination. The receptor set was obtained from an adult in good health.

This clone appeared once. This rearrangement joins TRBV7-3 to TRBJ1-1, with 8 bases aligning to TRBD1. The CDR3 extends over 17 amino acids. V dropped 0 bases and J dropped 0; count of bases not matched to a gene: 6. Germline V gene lookup returns CDR1 SGHTA and CDR2 FQGTGA. The DNA of the CDR3 is TGTGCCAGCAGCTTAACGGGTCAGGGGGCTATGAACACTGAAGCTTTCTTT. It yields the protein CASSLTGQGAMNTEAFF.

The V gene is TRBV6-5, the J gene TRBJ1-1, with D possibly matching TRBD1 (6 bases). Trimming took 6 bases from V and 5 from J, leaving 13 bases between them. Germline assignment: CDR1 MNHEY and CDR2 SVGAGI. This CDR3 has 13 amino acids. This CDR3 is CASSLERGTEAFF. DNA for the CDR3: TGTGCCAGCAGCCTGGAAAGGGGGACTGAAGCTTTCTTT.

The chain employs TRBV5-1 and TRBJ2-7; TRBD1 matches at 8 bases. J gave up 5 bases and V 0 bases, and 4 bases lay outside the gene matches. The CDR3 spans 14 residues. Germline V gene data show CDR1 as SGHRS and CDR2 as YFSETQ. The CDR3 loop reads CASSLVAGGDEQYF. The CDR3 bases are TGCGCCAGCAGCTTGGTCGCAGGGGGCGACGAGCAGTACTTC.

The count of this clone is one. CDR3 nucleotides: TGTGCCAGCAGACCACAGGGCCGGGGCTCCTACAATGAGCAGTTCTTC. Translating it yields CASRPQGRGSYNEQFF. The chain employs TRBV11-1 and TRBJ2-1, with a tentative D call TRBD1 (6 bases). Trimming took off 6 bases at V and 0 bases at J, with 15 bases between the two ends. This CDR3 is 16 amino acids long. The germline CDR1 and CDR2 sequences are SGHAT and FQDESV (reference sequence).

The chain employs TRBV12-3 or TRBV12-4 and TRBJ1-2; D is ambiguous. The CDR3 loop spans 13 amino acids. Trimming shortened V by 1 base and J by 7 bases, and 10 bases separated the two germline ends. CDR3 amino acids: CASSLGARGGYTF. CDR3 coding DNA: TGTGCCAGCAGTTTAGGGGCCCGCGGTGGCTACACCTTC.

The chain uses TRBV21-1 and TRBJ2-1; TRBD2, as called in the table, went unchecked against the DNA. TRBV21-1 constitutes a pseudogene. This CDR3 is built from 14 residues. The CDR3 DNA reads as TGTGCCAGCAGCAGCTCCGCGGGACGGAATGAGCAGTTCTTC. It encodes CASSSSAGRNEQFF.

The chain couples TRBV19 to TRBJ2-1; no definite D call. CDR1 LNHDA and CDR2 SQIVND come from the germline V gene (reference sequence). The V end lost 8 bases, the J end lost 2 bases, and 13 bases lay between the germline ends. The CDR3 loop spans 14 amino acids. The CDR3 loop reads CASGTDATYNEQFF. Here the CDR3 DNA reads TGTGCCAGTGGAACGGACGCCACCTACAATGAGCAGTTCTTC.

This clone has only a few counts. The chain has TRBV28 and TRBJ2-4, with D hard to call. The CDR3 has 17 amino acids. Deletions cut 3 bases from V and 0 bases from J, with 15 bases between. From germline, CDR1 is MDHEN and CDR2 SYDVKM. CDR3 sequence (DNA): TGTGCCAGCAGTTTGGGCGGTCTCTGGTTAGCCAAAAACATTCAGTACTTC. Its translation is CASSLGGLWLAKNIQYF.

The chain is built from TRBV7-9 and TRBJ2-1, with 9 bases aligning to TRBD2. Germline loops: CDR1 SEHNR, CDR2 FQNEAQ (reference sequence). Trimming removed 4 bases from V and 0 bases from J; junction bases left unmatched: 7. The CDR3 length is 17 residues. CDR3 sequence: CASSSRLAVSSYNEQFF. The CDR3, as DNA: TGTGCCAGCAGCTCGCGACTAGCGGTTAGCTCCTACAATGAGCAGTTCTTC.

This rearrangement joins TRBV19 to TRBJ2-3, with a tentative D call TRBD2 (5 bases). The germline V gene encodes CDR1 LNHDA and CDR2 SQIVND (reference sequence). The CDR3 spans 11 residues. The V and J ends lost 4 bases and 6 bases respectively, with 5 bases between them. The CDR3 DNA sequence: TGTGCCAGTAGTAGCGGGGATACGCAGTATTTT. Its protein is CASSSGDTQYF.

The chain recombines TRBV6-5 with TRBJ1-3, with D uncertain. CDR1 MNHEY and CDR2 SVGAGI come from the germline V gene. Deletions cut 8 bases from V and 2 bases from J, with 7 bases between. The CDR3 has 12 residues. CDR3 in amino acids: CASGSTGNTIYF. The CDR3 coding sequence is TGTGCCAGCGGCTCAACTGGAAACACCATATATTTT.

The rearrangement uses TRBV19 and TRBJ1-5; 9 positions match TRBD1. This CDR3 contains 15 residues. From germline, CDR1 is LNHDA and CDR2 SQIVND (reference sequence). V shed 7 bases, J shed 5 bases, and the junction held 9 bases outside the gene matches. The CDR3 DNA reads as TGTGCCAGTATTGCCGGACAGGGGTTGCATCAGCCCCAGCATTTT. Its protein is CASIAGQGLHQPQHF.

The rearrangement links TRBV19 to TRBJ2-1; possible D gene TRBD2, 5 bases. There are 14 residues in the CDR3. Per germline, CDR1 LNHDA and CDR2 SQIVND (reference sequence). The V end was cut by 7 bases, the J end by 6 bases, with 16 bases between. CDR3 bases: TGTGCCAGTATCGATGTAGGGAGAGCCAATGAGCAGTTCTTC. Amino acid sequence: CASIDVGRANEQFF.

The CDR3 DNA follows: TGTGCCTCCCACCGAGAGGACAGGGGGCCTCAGCCCCAGCATTTT. Protein: CASHREDRGPQPQHF. The chain joins TRBV19 to TRBJ1-5; 11 bases are shared with TRBD1. V lost 11 bases to trimming and J lost 6 bases; unmatched junction nucleotides: 12. The CDR3 is made up of 15 amino acids. CDR1 is LNHDA and CDR2 is SQIVND in the germline V gene (reference sequence).

The chain recombines TRBV7-8 with TRBJ2-3; unclear D gene. The CDR3 has 13 amino acids. Germline CDR1 and CDR2: SGHVS and FQNEAQ. Trimming removed 5 bases from V and 7 bases from J, with 13 bases in between. In nucleotides, the CDR3 is TGTGCCAGCAGCCTAGATGCTATACATACGCAGTATTTT. Residues: CASSLDAIHTQYF.

This chain joins TRBV4-1 and TRBJ2-1; D ambiguous. From germline, CDR1 is MGHRA and CDR2 YSYEKL. This CDR3 spans 17 amino acids. Trimming took 0 bases from V and 2 from J, leaving 14 bases between them. The CDR3 region has the DNA TGCGCCAGCAGCCAAGATAATGGAGTAGGACCCTACAATGAGCAGTTCTTC. Its translation is CASSQDNGVGPYNEQFF.

This clone appeared a single time. The V call is TRBV5-1, the J call TRBJ2-7; D is unclear. Trimming pared 2 bases from V and 7 bases from J, leaving 7 bases between. The CDR3 contains 11 residues. Germline V lookup: CDR1 SGHRS, CDR2 YFSETQ. CDR3 bases: TGCGCCAGCAGCTTATTTGGGGAGCAGTACTTC. It encodes CASSLFGEQYF.

V and J are TRBV19 and TRBJ1-2; D not certain. The CDR3 runs to 14 residues. V was cut by 6 bases and J by 2 bases, with 13 bases left in between. From germline, CDR1 is LNHDA and CDR2 SQIVND (reference sequence). In DNA, the CDR3 is TGTGCCAGTAGATCGGAACTACTCAACTATGGCTACACCTTC. It is translated as CASRSELLNYGYTF. Full variable domain (remainder filled in from reference TRBV19 and TRBJ1-2): DGGITQSPKYLFRKEGQNVTLSCEQNLNHDAMYWYRQDPGQGLRLIYYSQIVNDFQKGDIAEGYSVSREKKESFPLTVTSAQKNPTAFYLCASRSELLNYGYTFGSGTRLTVV.

With respect to this clone: Other nucleotide sequences in the sample specify the same CDR3. J is TRBJ2-2 and V is TRBV5-1; possibly TRBD2 for D (6 bases). The V end lost 0 bases, the J end lost 1 base, and 7 bases lay between the germline ends. Per the germline V gene, CDR1 is SGHRS and CDR2 is YFSETQ. This CDR3 comprises 15 residues. The CDR3 reads CASSLVSGNTGELFF. DNA of the CDR3: TGCGCCAGCAGCTTGGTTAGCGGGAACACCGGGGAGCTGTTTTTT.

V usage is TRBV5-6 and J usage is TRBJ1-1; 9 nucleotides match TRBD1. This CDR3 has 15 residues. J gave up 5 bases and V 6 bases, and 11 bases lay outside the gene matches. The germline V gene has CDR1 SGHDT and CDR2 YYEEEE. The CDR3 coding sequence is TGTGCCAGCAAAAACGGGACAGGGAGGGAGACTGAAGCTTTCTTT. Amino acid sequence: CASKNGTGRETEAFF. Combining the CDR3 with reference TRBV5-6 and TRBJ1-1 gives the whole variable domain DAGVTQSPTHLIKTRGQQVTLRCSPKSGHDTVSWYQQALGQGPQFIFQYYEEEERQRGNFPDRFSGHQFPNYSSELNVNALLLGDSALYLCASKNGTGRETEAFFGQGTRLTVV.

The chain is built from TRBV18 and TRBJ1-2, with 12 bases that match TRBD1. The ends lost 2 bases at V and 6 bases at J; junction bases unmatched: 4. Germline V gene sequence: CDR1 KGHSH, CDR2 LQKENI. The CDR3 is 15 amino acids. CDR3 in amino acids: CASSPGTGGGDGYTF. CDR3 coding DNA: TGTGCCAGCTCACCAGGGACAGGGGGCGGCGATGGCTACACCTTC.

There are a few counts of this clone. Here the CDR3 DNA reads TGTGCCAGCAGCTTAATGCAGGGGTACGAGCAGTACTTC. Amino acid sequence: CASSLMQGYEQYF. The chain combines TRBV7-3 with TRBJ2-7, with D perhaps matching TRBD1 (6 bases). This CDR3 is built from 13 residues. V gave up 1 base and J gave up 4 bases, with 8 bases separating them. Germline V gene sequence: CDR1 SGHTA, CDR2 FQGTGA.

The chain couples TRBV18 to TRBJ2-3; no firm D call. The CDR3 is 15 amino acids. Germline CDR1 is KGHSH and CDR2 is LQKENI. Trimming left V 0 bases short and J 1 base short, with 8 bases between. CDR3 in DNA: TGTGCCAGCTCACCACCCCGTCGTGGCACAGATACGCAGTATTTT. It codes for CASSPPRRGTDTQYF.

This rearrangement joins TRBV18 to TRBJ2-7, with TRBD1 as a possible D gene (5 bases). The CDR3 spans 13 residues. Germline assignment: CDR1 KGHSH and CDR2 LQKENI. Trimming removed 3 bases from V and 5 bases from J, with 11 bases in between. CDR3 loop: CASSPRASHEQYF. In DNA form, the CDR3 reads TGTGCCAGCTCACCCAGGGCGTCCCACGAGCAGTACTTC.

The chain combines TRBV5-1 with TRBJ2-5; TRBD1 matches 7 bases. After removal of 3 bases from V and 2 bases from J, the junction contained 13 bases not matched to a gene. Germline CDR1 SGHRS, CDR2 YFSETQ. The CDR3 runs 17 residues. The CDR3 DNA reads TGCGCCAGCAGCTCGGGGCGTTCGACAGGGTTTCAAGAGACCCAGTACTTC. Translating it yields CASSSGRSTGFQETQYF.